This TCR beta chain comes out of a study of blood T cell repertoires in COVID-19. The CDR3 totals 16 residues. Germline values: CDR1 LNHDA, CDR2 SQIVND (reference sequence). V lost 5 bases and J lost 2, with 16 bases in between. Profiled with immunoSEQ multiplex PCR; TCRdb holds only in-frame clones, not every one. The sample records roughly 81,000 clones, about 88% being singletons. The chain carries TRBV19 and TRBJ1-3; the D gene is possibly TRBD1 (6 bases). Sequenced: peripheral blood. The TCR sequence derives from a middle-aged man with acute or convalescent COVID-19. The CDR3 region has the DNA TGTGCCAGTAGTCCAAGGACAGTTTCGGCTGGAAACACCATATATTTT. As protein: CASSPRTVSAGNTIYF.